This TCR beta chain was recovered during a study of cytomegalovirus exposure and HLA in healthy donors. Study-wide results and caveats: As a later analysis revealed, most CMV-associated TCR beta chains appeared HLA-restricted. Relative to equally common others, HLA-associated TCR beta chains showed greater clonal expansion in a later analysis.

The sample holds a few counts of this clone. The antigen remains unidentified. 60 Vbeta and 13 Jbeta primers were used in PCR. The table came from immunoSEQ multiplex PCR; TCRdb's copy has only in-frame clones and leaves some out. The table includes over 90,000 clones, 65% to 80% detected once. There are 15 residues in the CDR3. Trimming shortened V by 7 bases and J by 4 bases, and 16 bases separated the two germline ends. In germline, CDR1 is SGHTA, CDR2 FQGTGA. The rearrangement uses TRBV7-3 and TRBJ2-2, with a possible D match to TRBD2 (6 bases). Sequencing was done on a sample of PBMCs. This TCR came from a woman younger than 35 in good health and CMV-seropositive. In nucleotides, the CDR3 is TGTGCCAGCACCGGGGCTAGCGATTCCACCGGGGAGCTGTTTTTT. This codes for CASTGASDSTGELFF. Based on the CDR3 plus reference TRBV7-3 and TRBJ2-2, the full variable domain is GAGVSQTPSNKVTEKGKYVELRCDPISGHTALYWYRQSLGQGPEFLIYFQGTGAADDSGLPNDRFFAVRPEGSVSTLKIQRTERGDSAVYLCASTGASDSTGELFFGEGSRLTVL.